This TCR beta chain originates from a study of CD8+ T cells in alopecia areata. Study-wide background: The study gave treated patients oral tofacitinib at 5 to 10 mg twice daily.

Whole-study findings and limits: During tofacitinib treatment, many expanded lesional clones remained in scalp and blood.

A note on this clone: Its antigen is undetermined.

Treatment noted: oral pan-JAK inhibitor, 5-10 mg twice daily. V shed 1 base and J shed 0 bases, with 10 bases lying between them. The CDR3 has 15 amino acids. The germline V gene encodes CDR1 MGHRA and CDR2 YSYEKL. RNA, once extracted, was reverse transcribed into cDNA for use as the sequencing template. Here immunoSEQ multiplex PCR was the method, and the copy in TCRdb shows in-frame clones only, minus some. The table has around 150,000 clones, roughly four fifths seen once. The sample consisted of CD8+ T cells sorted from blood, taken at week 4, from a patient treated with tofacitinib. The TCR sequence derives from a human donor with alopecia areata. This chain uses TRBV4-1 with TRBJ2-7; D is uncertain. The DNA for the CDR3 is TGCGCCAGCAGCCAAGGGTCAGGCAACTCCTACGAGCAGTACTTC. Translated: CASSQGSGNSYEQYF.